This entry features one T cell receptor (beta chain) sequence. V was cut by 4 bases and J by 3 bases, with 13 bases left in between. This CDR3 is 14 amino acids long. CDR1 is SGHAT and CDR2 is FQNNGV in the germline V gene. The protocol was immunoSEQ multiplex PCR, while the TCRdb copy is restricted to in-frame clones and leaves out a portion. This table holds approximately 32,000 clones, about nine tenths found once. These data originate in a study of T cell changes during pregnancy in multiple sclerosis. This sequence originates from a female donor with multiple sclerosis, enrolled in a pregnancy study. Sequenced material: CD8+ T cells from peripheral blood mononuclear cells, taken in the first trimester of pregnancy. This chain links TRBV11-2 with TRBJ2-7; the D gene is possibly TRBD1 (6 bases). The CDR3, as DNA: TGTGCCAGCAGCTCCAGGGGAAACAACTACGAGCAGTACTTC. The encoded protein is CASSSRGNNYEQYF.